This T cell receptor (beta chain) was captured by sequencing in a study of shared clonotypes between healthy human individuals. Donors were healthy HIV-negative adults without recently reported acute infections or vaccinations. Within Nashville, Tennessee resided all donors, each a Caucasian adult. This clone was found once. Generated by immunoSEQ multiplex PCR, the TCRdb table keeps only in-frame clones and is missing some. The table records 85,000 to 100,000 clones, about two thirds of them present only once. The CDR3 length is 14 residues. The V end was cut by 8 bases, the J end by 0 bases, with 14 bases between. CDR1 is SNHLY and CDR2 is FYNNEI in the germline V gene.

Sequences were obtained from memory CD8+ T cells sorted from blood. Subset described: CD45RO+ cells pooled with CCR7-negative TemRA cells. The chain links TRBV2 to TRBJ2-7, with a weak D call TRBD2 (5 bases). This TCR came from a man aged 30-40 years in good health. CDR3 region: CASQGLDSSYEQYF. The CDR3 nucleotides read TGTGCCAGCCAAGGACTGGATTCCTCCTACGAGCAGTACTTC.